This T cell receptor (beta chain) was profiled in a study of molecular identifiers for immune sequencing clone quantification. In the sort, naive CD8 T cells were defined as CD8+CD4-CCR7+CD45RA+. Germline V gene lookup returns CDR1 WNHNN and CDR2 SYGVQD (reference sequence). The V end was cut by 3 bases, the J end by 3 bases, with 6 bases between. The CDR3 extends over 12 amino acids. TCRdb re-called the PCR reads with MiXCR, one entry per CDR3 protein. The table has about 100,000 distinct CDR3 sequences, 36% seen once. About this clonotype itself: Since a much larger clone is just one base distant, this may be a read error.

This sequence originates from a human donor in good health. Some libraries in this study had Jurkat cell RNA spiked in. Sequenced input: naive CD8+ T cells from blood, with Jurkat cell RNA spiked in. The subset denotes: FACS-sorted CD8+CD4-CCR7+CD45RA+ naive T cells. V usage is TRBV10-1 and J usage is TRBJ2-7; no clear D. CDR3 amino acids: CASSDSNYEQYF. Here the CDR3 DNA reads TGCGCCAGCAGTGACTCAAACTACGAGCAGTACTTC.